This T cell receptor (beta chain) is from a study of shared clonotypes between healthy human individuals. Naive CD8 populations comprised CD45RO-negative cells positively selected for CCR7, excluding terminally differentiated effector memory CD45RA+ cells. Study-wide findings and caveats: The rarefaction results pointed to incomplete sorted-subset sequencing despite large depth. Having only a few donors restricted how much genetic and exposure-history diversity was captured.

The V end was cut by 6 bases, the J end by 11 bases, with 16 bases between. Germline CDR1 SQVTM, CDR2 ANQGSEA. The CDR3 is made up of 11 amino acids. A word on this clone: The antigen is not known.

For every subset, genomic DNA was evenly distributed across several immunoSEQ plates. Here immunoSEQ multiplex PCR was the method, and the copy in TCRdb shows in-frame clones only, minus some. The profile covers under 600,000 clones, with 95% to 98% appearing a single time and 0.3% taken by the ten largest. The TCR comes from a man aged 25-45 years in good health. Input material: naive CD8+ T cells sorted from blood. The chain carries TRBV29-1 and TRBJ1-1; D might be TRBD1 (5 bases). The CDR3 DNA reads as TGCAGCGTACGGGACTCCTCGGGGGCTTTCTTT. Translation gives CSVRDSSGAFF. The whole variable domain, filled in from reference TRBV29-1 and TRBJ1-1, reads SAVISQKPSRDICQRGTSLTIQCQVDSQVTMMFWYRQQPGQSLTLIATANQGSEATYESGFVIDKFPISRPNLTFSTLTVSNMSPEDSSIYLCSVRDSSGAFFGQGTRLTVV.